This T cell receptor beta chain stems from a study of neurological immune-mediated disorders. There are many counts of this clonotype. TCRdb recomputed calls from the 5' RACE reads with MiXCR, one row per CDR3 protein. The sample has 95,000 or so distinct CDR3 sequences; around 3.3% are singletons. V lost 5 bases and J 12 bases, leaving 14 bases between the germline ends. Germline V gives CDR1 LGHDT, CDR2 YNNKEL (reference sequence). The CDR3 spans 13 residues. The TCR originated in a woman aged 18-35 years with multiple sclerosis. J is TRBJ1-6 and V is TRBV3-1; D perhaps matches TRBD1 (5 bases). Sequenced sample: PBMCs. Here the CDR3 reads CASSARGAGPLHF. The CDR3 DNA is TGTGCCAGCAGCGCCCGGGGCGCAGGACCCCTCCACTTT.